A selection of T cell receptor beta chains follows, all from one sample in a study of cytomegalovirus exposure and HLA in healthy donors. Assay used: immunoSEQ multiplex PCR; TCRdb lists only in-frame clones, some missing. This table holds roughly 250,000 clones, 90% found once. Material for sequencing was PBMCs. These receptors came from a woman under 30 in good health and CMV-seronegative. Each CDR3 is given without its conserved first and last residue.

V	J	CDR3
TRBV28	TRBJ2-5	ASSLVGAGGETQY
TRBV5-8	TRBJ2-5	ATEYRDRGEETQY
TRBV5-1	TRBJ1-1	ASSLERGLANTEAF
TRBV28	TRBJ1-2	ASSLINFNYGYT
TRBV18	TRBJ2-7	ASSPPGAGSYEQY
TRBV28	TRBJ1-5	ASSSNSGTGGMSNQPQH
TRBV5-1	TRBJ1-2	ASSFNTNYGYT
TRBV2	TRBJ1-5	ASKETYHNNQPQH
TRBV27	TRBJ2-3	ASSIFGTDTQY
TRBV6-1	TRBJ2-2	ASRLGGTGELF
TRBV27	TRBJ2-7	ASSLNTGYYEQY
TRBV7-2	TRBJ1-1	ASSPMGGEAF
TRBV6-6	TRBJ1-6	ASRRGSYNSPLH
TRBV5-1	TRBJ2-2	ASSKNSANTGELF
TRBV7-8	TRBJ1-2	ASSLDTSAGYT
TRBV10-1	TRBJ2-2	ASSRDTSNTGELF
TRBV5-8	TRBJ1-4	ASSTTGGANEKLF
TRBV7-2	TRBJ2-7	ASSHTTGDYEQY
TRBV28	TRBJ1-1	ASSEPGQGNTEAF
TRBV10-1	TRBJ1-6	ASSETGLFSYNSPLH
TRBV5-8	TRBJ2-2	ASNLLKNTGELF
TRBV4-3	TRBJ2-3	ASSRGLAGVDTQY
TRBV12-1	TRBJ2-2	ASSFAGGGELF
TRBV6-5	TRBJ2-5	ASSYLTGGERETQY
TRBV19	TRBJ1-1	ASRGGSGSEAF
TRBV29-1	TRBJ1-3	SVESLAVSGNTIY
TRBV27	TRBJ2-7	ASSATSGGAVYEQY
TRBV30	TRBJ2-5	AWRGTSRLQETQY
TRBV5-1	TRBJ1-5	ASSLDRDQPQH
TRBV19	TRBJ2-1	ASSIDALAGGLTYNEQF
TRBV5-8	TRBJ1-2	ASSSPRDTGSYT
TRBV9	TRBJ2-7	ASSVDDVRDEQY
TRBV25-1	TRBJ2-5	ASSDTLGTSDGEAQY
TRBV19	TRBJ1-6	ASSGETNSPLH
TRBV7-8	TRBJ1-5	ASSLGFRTGRNQPQH
TRBV9	TRBJ1-6	ASSATTYNSPLH
TRBV10-3	TRBJ1-1	AISDLGANTEAF